The 14 T cell receptor beta chains below were found in one sample sequenced in a study of T-cell memory formation after mild COVID-19. TCRdb recomputed calls from the 5' RACE reads with MiXCR, one row per CDR3 protein. The sample consists of 470,000 or so distinct CDR3 sequences, over 15% of them appearing once. Sequenced: PBMCs or a T cell subset sorted from them (not recorded which). The receptor source for this set is a man aged 18 to 29 who had mild COVID-19 (a few samples of this study predate the infection). Cell type and time point are not known.

The gene calls are TRBV27 and TRBJ1-2; D perhaps matches TRBD1 (6 bases). Trimming cost V 6 bases and J 4 bases, with 21 bases left between them. The V gene's germline CDR1 is MNHEY and CDR2 SMNVEV (reference sequence). CDR3 length: 16 residues. Written as DNA, the CDR3 is TGTGCCAGCAGCCTAACCCCAGGGGAGATCATCTATGGCTACACCTTC. Translating it yields CASSLTPGEIIYGYTF.

This chain connects TRBV28 to TRBJ2-7; TRBD1 matches at 8 bases. The CDR3 loop spans 14 amino acids. The trim removed 6 bases at V and 5 bases at J, leaving 9 bases unmatched. CDR1 and CDR2 (germline): MDHEN, SYDVKM. The CDR3: CASSRLSGGDEQYV. The CDR3 DNA is TGTGCCAGCAGCCGATTATCAGGGGGCGACGAGCAGTACGTC.

This clonotype was counted a few times. This chain uses TRBV25-1 with TRBJ2-7; no firm D call. The germline CDR1 and CDR2 sequences are MGHDK and SYGVNS. Trimming pared 1 base from V and 0 bases from J, leaving 10 bases between. This CDR3 is built from 15 residues. The CDR3 sequence is CASSEFPQSSYEQYV. CDR3 DNA: TGTGCCAGCAGTGAATTTCCCCAGAGCTCCTACGAGCAGTACGTC.

This clonotype appeared many times. The rearrangement uses TRBV18 and TRBJ1-5, with no clear D. Germline values: CDR1 KGHSH, CDR2 LQKENI. This CDR3 contains 14 residues. Trimming removed 4 bases at V and 0 bases at J, with 7 bases between. The CDR3 coding sequence is TGTGCCAGCTCACTCACTGATAGCAATCAGCCCCAGCATTTT. It codes for CASSLTDSNQPQHF.

This clonotype turned up a few times. The chain carries TRBV20-1 and TRBJ2-2; D gene unclear. The length of the CDR3 is 13 residues. CDR1 is DFQATT and CDR2 is SNEGSKA in the germline V gene (reference sequence). The CDR3 DNA reads as TGCAGCGCCCGGCGGAAGAACACCGGGGAGCTGTTTTTT. Translated: CSARRKNTGELFF.

The rearrangement uses TRBV6-6 and TRBJ2-3, with TRBD2 matching over 16 bases. Germline V gives CDR1 MNHNY, CDR2 SVGAGI (reference sequence). The ends lost 6 bases at V and 3 bases at J; junction bases unmatched: 3. The CDR3 sequence is 16 residues long. The CDR3 DNA is TGTGCCAGCAGGCGGGGACTAGCGGGGGGGACAGATACGCAGTATTTT. As protein: CASRRGLAGGTDTQYF.

On this clonotype itself: At one end the junction does not follow the germline gene, possibly because of a read error. The CDR3 sequence is CAISQHSGDTDTQYF. Written as DNA, the CDR3 is TGCGCCATCAGTCAACATAGCGGGGACACAGATACGCAGTATTTT. The chain is built from TRBV23-1 and TRBJ2-3, with 8 nucleotides matching TRBD2. TRBV23-1 counts as an open reading frame of uncertain function. The CDR3 is 15 amino acids.

This clonotype was seen only a few times. One end of the junction fails to match germline, which may point to a read error. The chain employs TRBV7-2 and TRBJ1-2; possible D gene TRBD1, 6 bases. This CDR3 spans 13 amino acids. Looked up from germline, CDR1 is SGHTA and CDR2 is FQGNSA. The CDR3 nucleotides read TGTGACAGCAGCTCAGGCCAAGGGGGTGGCTACACCTTC. The encoded protein is CDSSSGQGGGYTF.

The rearrangement links TRBV6-5 to TRBJ2-5; no clear D. The CDR3 runs to 14 residues. V dropped 2 bases and J dropped 4 bases, with 11 bases sitting between them. Germline assignment: CDR1 MNHEY and CDR2 SVGAGI. The CDR3 DNA reads TGTGCCAGCAGTTACCGGCTGATCGGAGAGACCCAGTACTTC. Amino acid sequence: CASSYRLIGETQYF.

There are a few counts of this clonotype. The V gene is TRBV20-1, the J gene TRBJ2-1; TRBD2 aligns across 10 bases. The CDR3 covers 15 residues. The germline V gene encodes CDR1 DFQATT and CDR2 SNEGSKA (reference sequence). V dropped 6 bases and J dropped 5; count of bases not matched to a gene: 10. The chain's CDR3 is CSAPRPGLANNEQFF. The CDR3 bases are TGCAGTGCCCCCCGGCCGGGACTAGCGAACAATGAGCAGTTCTTC.

V and J are TRBV4-1 and TRBJ2-1; a possible D gene is TRBD2 (5 bases). This CDR3 region has 15 residues. Trimming took off 0 bases at V and 3 bases at J, with 9 bases between the two ends. Per the germline V gene, CDR1 is MGHRA and CDR2 is YSYEKL. CDR3 protein: CASSQDTGSYNEQFF. Here the CDR3 DNA reads TGCGCCAGCAGCCAAGATACGGGGAGCTACAATGAGCAGTTCTTC.

This clonotype was detected only a few times. This chain uses TRBV15 with TRBJ2-7, with TRBD2 matching 14 bases. Germline trimming cut 5 bases from V and 1 base from J; bases unmatched to any gene: 4. CDR3 length: 16 residues. Germline CDR1 is LNHNV and CDR2 is YYDKDF (reference sequence). The CDR3 reads CATSGGLAGGSYEQYF. The CDR3 coding sequence is TGTGCCACCAGCGGAGGACTAGCGGGGGGTTCCTACGAGCAGTACTTC.

This clonotype was seen a handful of times. The chain recombines TRBV6-6 with TRBJ1-6; D not resolved. Trimming took off 2 bases at V and 7 bases at J, with 9 bases between the two ends. From germline, CDR1 is MNHNY and CDR2 SVGAGI (reference sequence). This CDR3 is 14 amino acids long. The DNA of the CDR3 is TGTGCCAGCAGTTACGGGGTACAAAATTCACCCCTCCACTTT. This codes for CASSYGVQNSPLHF.

This chain uses TRBV9 with TRBJ2-2; either TRBD1 or TRBD2 may supply D (6 bases each). Trimming removed 7 bases from V and 3 bases from J, with 19 bases in between. Germline CDR1 and CDR2: SGDLS and YYNGEE. The CDR3 totals 16 residues. CDR3 bases: TGTGCCAGCCGGCCCGGCGGGACACTCTACACCGGGGAGCTGTTTTTT. Its translation: CASRPGGTLYTGELFF.